Below, one TCR beta chain is given with its context. This entry belongs to a study of blood T cell repertoires in COVID-19. Study-wide context: PBMCs, B-cell-depleted T cells, or T cells provided the cDNA or gDNA that made up the material.

Assay used: immunoSEQ multiplex PCR; TCRdb lists only in-frame clones, some missing. The repertoire holds under 350,000 clones, with about 88% as singletons. From germline, CDR1 is SGHNT and CDR2 YYREEE (reference sequence). This CDR3 region has 14 residues. Sample: peripheral blood. The chain joins TRBV5-4 to TRBJ2-3, with D possibly TRBD2 on 6 matching bases. The sequence derives from a man between 65 and 85 years old with acute or convalescent COVID-19. DNA for the CDR3: TGTGCTTTTAGCGGCCCCTGGGGGGCAGATACGCAGTATTTT. Amino acid sequence: CAFSGPWGADTQYF.